A single sample is the source of the 25 T cell receptor beta chains below, sequenced in a study of blood T cell repertoires in COVID-19. Some clones are missing from TCRdb's copy, which holds only in-frame ones; the method was immunoSEQ multiplex PCR. The table shows hundreds of thousands of clones, with around nine tenths occurring only once. The sequenced sample was PBMCs or T cells enriched from blood (not recorded which). The source of these receptors is a woman in her forties or fifties who had recovered from COVID-19.

The chain joins TRBV28 to TRBJ2-5; tentatively, D is TRBD1 (5 bases). This CDR3 has 13 amino acids. Germline CDR1 and CDR2: MDHEN and SYDVKM. V was trimmed by 2 bases and J by 4 bases, leaving 8 bases between them. The CDR3 sequence: CASSLGRVETQYF. The CDR3 DNA sequence: TGTGCCAGCAGTTTAGGCAGGGTAGAGACCCAGTACTTC.

The chain has TRBV18 and TRBJ1-1, with D unresolved. The germline gives CDR1 KGHSH, CDR2 LQKENI. CDR3 length: 13 amino acids. Trimming shortened V by 4 bases and J by 0 bases, and 6 bases separated the two germline ends. The CDR3 loop reads CASSLLMNTEAFF. The CDR3 DNA follows: TGTGCCAGCTCACTTCTTATGAACACTGAAGCTTTCTTT.

V and J are TRBV6-2 or TRBV6-3 and TRBJ1-5; D not resolved. Trimming pared 6 bases from V and 6 bases from J, leaving 9 bases between. Germline V CDR1 and CDR2: MNHEY, SVGEGT. This CDR3 spans 12 amino acids. The CDR3: CASSNPSQPQHF. In DNA form, the CDR3 reads TGTGCCAGCAGCAACCCCAGTCAGCCCCAGCATTTT.

The gene calls are TRBV19 and TRBJ1-1; no reliable D call. Germline values: CDR1 LNHDA, CDR2 SQIVND (reference sequence). Deletions cut 5 bases from V and 6 bases from J, with 7 bases between. The CDR3 loop spans 11 amino acids. The chain's CDR3 is CASSWRPEAFF. In nucleotides, the CDR3 is TGTGCCAGTAGTTGGAGACCTGAAGCTTTCTTT.

The gene calls are TRBV6-5 and TRBJ2-7, with D perhaps matching TRBD1 (6 bases). Germline CDR1 is MNHEY and CDR2 is SVGAGI. The CDR3 is made up of 16 amino acids. The ends were cut back, 2 bases at V and 4 bases at J, with 18 bases in the middle. The CDR3 loop reads CASSYAKAGDGYEQYF. DNA of the CDR3: TGTGCCAGCAGTTACGCCAAGGCAGGGGATGGATACGAGCAGTACTTC.

The chain uses TRBV7-5 and TRBJ1-3. TRBV7-5 corresponds to a pseudogene. The CDR3 is made up of 13 amino acids. The DNA for the CDR3 is TGTGCCAGAAGCTTTTTTACTGGAAACACCATATATTTT. This translates into CARSFFTGNTIYF.

The chain recombines TRBV4-3 with TRBJ1-2; a weak D match, TRBD1 (5 bases). The CDR3 is 14 amino acids. V dropped 3 bases and J dropped 2 bases, with 10 bases sitting between them. Germline V gene sequence: CDR1 LGHNA, CDR2 YSLEER. The CDR3 spells CASSQLRENYGYTF. The CDR3 DNA is TGCGCCAGCAGCCAGCTCAGGGAAAACTATGGCTACACCTTC.

In DNA, the CDR3 is TGTGCCAGCAGTTCCGGGACAGTCAATCAGCCCCAGCATTTT. Translation: CASSSGTVNQPQHF. The chain uses TRBV6-2 or TRBV6-3 and TRBJ1-5; 7 bases align to TRBD1. CDR1 MNHEY and CDR2 SVGEGT come from the germline V gene. With V trimmed by 4 bases and J by 3 bases, 3 bases remained unmatched. The CDR3 runs to 14 residues.

This chain uses TRBV10-3 with TRBJ2-7; a possible D gene is TRBD1 (5 bases). The CDR3 consists of 12 residues. V lost 7 bases and J 0 bases, leaving 7 bases between the germline ends. Germline CDR1 reads ENHRY; CDR2 reads SYGVKD. CDR3 amino acids: CAINTGSYEQYF. CDR3 in DNA: TGTGCCATCAACACAGGCTCCTACGAGCAGTACTTC.

The V and J genes are TRBV19 and TRBJ1-2; 10 bases line up with TRBD1. Losses at the gene ends were 6 bases for V and 4 bases for J; bases not matched to a gene: 14. CDR1 and CDR2 (germline): LNHDA, SQIVND (reference sequence). This CDR3 contains 17 residues. The CDR3 region has the DNA TGTGCCAGTAGCTCTTCGGACAGGGGGAATCGGGGCTATGGCTACACCTTC. Its translation is CASSSSDRGNRGYGYTF.

V gene TRBV5-1 combines with J gene TRBJ1-1, with D perhaps TRBD1 (6 bases). This CDR3 has 14 residues. The germline V gene encodes CDR1 SGHRS and CDR2 YFSETQ. V dropped 8 bases and J dropped 2 bases, with 16 bases sitting between them. For the CDR3, the DNA is TGCGCCAGTCAGGCCAGGGGCCCAAACACTGAAGCTTTCTTT. Translated, it gives CASQARGPNTEAFF. The whole variable domain, remainder taken from reference TRBV5-1 and TRBJ1-1, is KAGVTQTPRYLIKTRGQQVTLSCSPISGHRSVSWYQQTPGQGLQFLFEYFSETQRNKGNFPGRFSGRQFSNSRSEMNVSTLELGDSALYLCASQARGPNTEAFFGQGTRLTVV.

This clone was seen only once. The chain couples TRBV7-2 to TRBJ1-6; D not resolved. Trimming took off 5 bases at V and 0 bases at J, with 11 bases between the two ends. Germline-derived CDR1 and CDR2 are SGHTA and FQGNSA. The CDR3 has 16 amino acids. CDR3 in DNA: TGTGCCAGCAGCCCTTCCCCTTTCTCCTATAATTCACCCCTCCACTTT. It translates to CASSPSPFSYNSPLHF.

The V and J genes are TRBV2 and TRBJ1-6, with D unclear. Germline values: CDR1 SNHLY, CDR2 FYNNEI. CDR3 length: 12 residues. With 7 bases removed from V and 12 bases from J, the gap between germline ends came to 13 bases. CDR3: CASTLTDVPLHF. In nucleotides, the CDR3 is TGTGCCAGCACCCTTACAGATGTACCCCTCCACTTT.

The J gene is TRBJ1-5, the V gene TRBV2, with D possibly TRBD1 on 6 matching bases. The CDR3 loop spans 16 amino acids. Between the trimmed V and J ends, which lost 2 bases and 6 bases, there was a span of 17 bases. Looked up from germline, CDR1 is SNHLY and CDR2 is FYNNEI. CDR3 protein: CASSEIGGARGQPQHF. The CDR3 DNA is TGTGCCAGCAGTGAAATTGGGGGGGCCCGGGGTCAGCCCCAGCATTTT.

The genes are TRBV7-2 and TRBJ1-1; a weak D match, TRBD1 (5 bases). This CDR3 spans 15 amino acids. Looked up from germline, CDR1 is SGHTA and CDR2 is FQGNSA. V lost 0 bases, J lost 1 base, and 9 bases lay in between. CDR3 sequence: CASSLAQGWNTEAFF. The DNA of the CDR3 is TGTGCCAGCAGCTTAGCTCAGGGATGGAACACTGAAGCTTTCTTT.

The V and J genes are TRBV29-1 and TRBJ2-1; TRBD2 is a possible D gene (5 bases). Deletions cut 4 bases from V and 9 bases from J, with 13 bases between. The CDR3 spans 12 residues. The germline V gene has CDR1 SQVTM and CDR2 ANQGSEA. The CDR3 region is CSVGGPDGEQFF. CDR3 sequence (DNA): TGCAGCGTTGGAGGGCCGGACGGTGAGCAGTTCTTC.

CDR3 coding DNA: TGCGCCAGCAGCCTGAGCGGGGGGGGCAACGAGCAGTACTTC. Amino acid sequence: CASSLSGGGNEQYF. The gene calls are TRBV4-1 and TRBJ2-7; 10 positions match TRBD2. CDR1 and CDR2 from the germline V gene are MGHRA and YSYEKL. The CDR3 has 14 residues. With V trimmed by 4 bases and J by 5 bases, 5 bases remained unmatched.

The chain uses TRBV2 and TRBJ1-3; 7 bases are a match to TRBD1. CDR1 SNHLY and CDR2 FYNNEI come from the germline V gene. CDR3 length equals 14 residues. Unmatched junction bases numbered 6, after V lost 6 bases and J lost 4 bases. The CDR3 nucleotides are TGTGCCAGCAGCGCCGGGACAGAAGGAAACACCATATATTTT. It is translated as CASSAGTEGNTIYF.

The V gene is TRBV18, the J gene TRBJ1-1, with 8 bases aligning to TRBD1. CDR1 and CDR2 from the germline V gene are KGHSH and LQKENI. With 0 bases clipped from V and 11 bases from J, the junction kept 8 bases outside the gene matches. The CDR3 runs 14 residues. CDR3 DNA: TGTGCCAGCTCACCACCTTCCGGACAGGGCACGGCTTTCTTT. Its translation: CASSPPSGQGTAFF.

This chain joins TRBV6-2 or TRBV6-3 and TRBJ2-1, with no clear D. The V gene lost 0 bases and the J gene lost 8 bases, with 17 bases spanning the gap. The CDR3 has 16 amino acids. Germline V lookup: CDR1 MNHEY, CDR2 SVGEGT. CDR3 loop: CASSYSEGPGWYEQFF. The CDR3 DNA sequence: TGTGCCAGCAGTTACTCGGAAGGTCCGGGTTGGTATGAGCAGTTCTTC.

The V gene is TRBV6-1, the J gene TRBJ2-5; D call uncertain. V lost 1 base to trimming and J lost 5 bases, with 8 bases between them. Germline CDR1 reads MNHNS; CDR2 reads SASEGT. The CDR3 totals 13 residues. This chain's CDR3 is CASSEGLAETQYF. DNA for the CDR3: TGTGCCAGCAGTGAAGGCTTGGCCGAGACCCAGTACTTC.

The chain couples TRBV7-9 to TRBJ2-7, with TRBD1 as a possible D gene (5 bases). The CDR3 extends over 13 amino acids. Trimming took off 1 base at V and 5 bases at J, with 9 bases between the two ends. CDR1 SEHNR and CDR2 FQNEAQ come from the germline V gene (reference sequence). The CDR3 nucleotides read TGTGCCAGCAGCTTAGGGGCAGGGAACGAGCAGTACTTC. Protein: CASSLGAGNEQYF.

The sample holds one count of this clone. This sequence joins TRBV25-1 and TRBJ2-2, with D perhaps matching TRBD1 (6 bases). Germline V lookup: CDR1 MGHDK, CDR2 SYGVNS. There are 15 residues in the CDR3. V lost 1 base and J lost 5, with 11 bases in between. This CDR3 is CASSESPGQTGELFF. In DNA, the CDR3 is TGTGCCAGCAGTGAATCCCCCGGACAGACCGGGGAGCTGTTTTTT.

J is TRBJ1-1 and V is TRBV12-3 or TRBV12-4; weak D call: TRBD1 (5 bases). Trimming took 0 bases from V and 4 from J, leaving 6 bases between them. The CDR3 contains 13 residues. CDR3 loop: CASSLAQGTEAFF. CDR3 nucleotide sequence: TGTGCCAGCAGTTTAGCCCAGGGCACTGAAGCTTTCTTT.

The chain joins TRBV4-2 to TRBJ1-1, with 9 nucleotides matching TRBD1. V gave up 0 bases and J gave up 3 bases; unmatched junction bases: 2. The CDR3 runs to 15 residues. CDR1 LGHNA and CDR2 YNFKEQ come from the germline V gene. CDR3 region: CASSQDGTGYTEAFF. The CDR3 region has the DNA TGTGCCAGCAGCCAAGATGGGACAGGGTACACTGAAGCTTTCTTT.